This T cell receptor (beta chain) was identified during a study of T cell clusters in autoimmune cytopenias. TRB rearrangements were amplified by touch-down multiplex PCR with mixed TRB-A/B primers. TCRdb reprocessed the multiplex PCR reads, with one entry per CDR3 protein and no DNA. The sample table sets out 7,500 to 9,500 distinct CDR3 sequences. TRB amplification used around 260 ng of peripheral blood genomic DNA. The TCR originated in a human donor with an autoimmune cytopenia or autoimmune hepatitis (not recorded which). Sequenced material: peripheral blood.

The CDR3: CSAHNRGRETQYF. This chain links TRBV20-1 with TRBJ2-5; TCRdb names TRBD1, which stays unverified in the absence of DNA. Germline-derived CDR1 and CDR2 are DFQATT and SNEGSKA (reference sequence). This CDR3 has 13 residues.